Listed below are T cell receptor beta chains from one sample, sequenced in a study of blood T cell repertoires in COVID-19. Sequenced by immunoSEQ multiplex PCR; TCRdb stores in-frame clones only, minus some. The table shows hundreds of thousands of clones, with about four fifths occurring only once. Sequencing was carried out using PBMCs or T cells enriched from blood (not recorded which). The source is a man aged 40-55 years who had been exposed to COVID-19. The conserved cysteine and the conserved F or W are not part of the CDR3 here. Each record gives: V gene, J gene, CDR3 protein.

TRBV6-4,TRBJ2-2,ASSGGAGTGELF
TRBV18,TRBJ1-2,ASSPLAGANYGYT
TRBV25-1,TRBJ2-1,ASSEYGRPGLGSREQF
TRBV9,TRBJ2-1,ASSEAGVSYNEQF
TRBV7-2,TRBJ1-2,ASSLEGVYGYT
TRBV5-8,TRBJ2-7,ASSLVVGRSEQY
TRBV7-9,TRBJ1-5,ASSSITPTAPNQPQH
TRBV24-1,TRBJ2-1,ATSDPRLPYNEQF
TRBV6-6,TRBJ2-2,ASSPWTGEVGELF
TRBV18,TRBJ2-6,ASSPGTGAPLSGANVLT
TRBV27,TRBJ1-6,ASGSARTDNSPLH
TRBV5-5,TRBJ2-5,ASSLLSGPQSWETQY
TRBV9,TRBJ1-6,ASSDPQGSPLH
TRBV30,TRBJ1-5,AWSVGQNQPQH
TRBV25-1,TRBJ1-2,ASSSGTGVSGYT
TRBV6-5,TRBJ1-4,ASSQDKPFEKLF
TRBV10-3,TRBJ2-3,AIRRREGADTQY
TRBV4-1,TRBJ2-1,ASSQPLRLAGVGEQF
TRBV6-5,TRBJ1-1,ASSQGVNTEAF
TRBV5-3,TRBJ2-1,ARSRKEAGDNEQF
TRBV27,TRBJ1-3,ASSLEGPGSYSGNTIY
TRBV5-1,TRBJ1-3,ASSLRTDSGNTIY
TRBV7-9,TRBJ2-3,ASSVEGASDTQY
TRBV12-3/TRBV12-4,TRBJ2-3,ASSSGILWY
TRBV19,TRBJ2-7,ASMNRGGSYEQY
TRBV5-1,TRBJ1-5,ASSIGTGHQPQH
TRBV20-1,TRBJ1-1,SASVSGGAEAF
TRBV15,TRBJ1-5,ATSTGGTVSNQPQH
TRBV27,TRBJ2-1,ASSPYYNEQF
TRBV5-1,TRBJ2-7,ASSLEGGAVAYEQY
TRBV2,TRBJ2-2,ASSVKNRLAEKIHANTGELF
TRBV9,TRBJ2-2,ASSVELAGRSGVGELF
TRBV19,TRBJ1-2,ASTGTGGPYGYT
TRBV4-1,TRBJ1-2,ASSQALTGYGYT
TRBV11-2,TRBJ2-7,ASSRDYTSYEQY
TRBV11-3,TRBJ1-2,ASSLIGGYGYT
TRBV7-3,TRBJ2-2,ASSSVTGELF
TRBV9,TRBJ2-1,ASSVLGSGRENEQF
TRBV7-9,TRBJ2-7,ASSSGLAPYYEQY
TRBV7-9,TRBJ2-3,ASKNTGSDTQY
TRBV3-1/TRBV3-2,TRBJ1-4,ASSQPQSGLF
TRBV29-1,TRBJ1-5,SVGYRGQDQPQH
TRBV7-6,TRBJ2-2,ASSRAGTANTGELF
TRBV6-5,TRBJ2-1,ASTGTSGRFNEQF
TRBV2,TRBJ1-3,ASSGTGGGTIY
TRBV30,TRBJ1-5,AWSATSGTRTSPQH
TRBV7-3,TRBJ2-7,ASSKATGAYEQY
TRBV6-6,TRBJ2-4,ASSDWTSGIYLLAKNIQY
TRBV30,TRBJ1-5,AWSVLTGRGQPQH
TRBV18,TRBJ1-5,ASSPDGGRNQPQH
TRBV7-9,TRBJ2-1,ASRGPSSQGNNEQF
TRBV10-2,TRBJ2-7,ASGPGSHEQY
TRBV11-2,TRBJ2-7,ASSRPGTEYEQY
TRBV4-2,TRBJ2-1,ASSQELREWGNEQF
TRBV5-1,TRBJ1-6,ASSLAGQGYNSPLH
TRBV5-4,TRBJ2-2,ASSRGGRSSTGELF
TRBV18,TRBJ2-5,ASSPGSQETQY
TRBV3-1/TRBV3-2,TRBJ2-7,ASSQDFMYEQY
TRBV19,TRBJ2-5,ASSQGFRETQY
TRBV11-3,TRBJ1-1,ASSPHRGNTEAF